This TCR beta chain comes out of a study of T cells in Graves' hyperthyroidism and ophthalmopathy. Graves' hyperthyroidism qualified as stable when ophthalmopathy did not progress within 18 months. Patients were excluded because of uncontrolled infection, other autoimmune disease, pregnancy or lactation. The diagnostic basis comprised clinical symptoms, serum thyroxine and TRAb, thyroid ultrasound and orbital computed tomography. After removal of 5 bases from V and 4 bases from J, the junction contained 11 bases not matched to a gene. The CDR3 length is 15 residues. Germline CDR1 and CDR2: DFQATT and SNEGSKA (reference sequence). This clonotype was detected a few times. From RNA transcripts, TCR beta CDR3 regions were amplified. Carried out on the TCR CDR3, a first-round RT-PCR used the HTBI primer set. TCRdb called the multiplex PCR reads again in MiXCR, with one record for every CDR3 protein. The data show fewer than 550,000 distinct CDR3 sequences, with around 16% seen just once and roughly 13% held by the top ten.

This TCR derives from a woman between 18 and 29 years old with Graves' hyperthyroidism. Material: blood. This sequence joins TRBV20-1 and TRBJ1-2, with TRBD1 matching over 9 bases. In DNA, the CDR3 is TGCAGTGCTGGCCCTGGGGACAGGGTGAGCTATGGCTACACCTTC. This encodes CSAGPGDRVSYGYTF.